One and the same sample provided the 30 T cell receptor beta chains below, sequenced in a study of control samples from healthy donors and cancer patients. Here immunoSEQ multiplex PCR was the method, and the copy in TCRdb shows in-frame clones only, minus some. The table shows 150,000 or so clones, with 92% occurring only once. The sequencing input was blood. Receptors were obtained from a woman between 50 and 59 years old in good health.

The CDR3 reads CASSQDHTGLLPSGYTF. CDR3 nucleotide sequence: TGTGCCAGCAGCCAAGATCATACCGGGCTGCTACCGAGTGGCTACACCTTC. The rearrangement links TRBV14 to TRBJ1-2; D unresolved. This CDR3 comprises 17 residues. The V end was cut by 0 bases, the J end by 7 bases, with 21 bases between. Germline CDR1 and CDR2: SGHDN and FVKESK.

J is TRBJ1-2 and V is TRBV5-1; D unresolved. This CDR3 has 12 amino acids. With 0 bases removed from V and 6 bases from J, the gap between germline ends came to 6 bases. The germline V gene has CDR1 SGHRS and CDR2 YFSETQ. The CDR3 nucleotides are TGCGCCAGCAGCTTGGGAGTTGATGGCTACACCTTC. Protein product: CASSLGVDGYTF.

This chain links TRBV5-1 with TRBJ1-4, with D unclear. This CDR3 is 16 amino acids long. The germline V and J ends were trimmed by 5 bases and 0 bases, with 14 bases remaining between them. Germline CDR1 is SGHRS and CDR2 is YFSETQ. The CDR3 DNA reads TGCGCCAGCAGGTCGACCTGGGGTGCAACTAATGAAAAACTGTTTTTT. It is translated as CASRSTWGATNEKLFF.

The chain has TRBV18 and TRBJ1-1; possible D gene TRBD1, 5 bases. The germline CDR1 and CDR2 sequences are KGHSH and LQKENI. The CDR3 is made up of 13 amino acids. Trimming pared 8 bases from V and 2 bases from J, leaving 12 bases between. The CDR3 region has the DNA TGTGCCAGCACTCGAACAGGCAACACTGAAGCTTTCTTT. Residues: CASTRTGNTEAFF.

CDR3 in DNA: TGTGCCAGCAGACCCTTCGGGGGTGAAACCGGGGAGCTGTTTTTT. Translation: CASRPFGGETGELFF. V gene TRBV5-6 combines with J gene TRBJ2-2, with a tentative D call TRBD2 (6 bases). The CDR3 has 15 amino acids. The germline V gene encodes CDR1 SGHDT and CDR2 YYEEEE. Trimming shortened V by 5 bases and J by 5 bases, and 16 bases separated the two germline ends.

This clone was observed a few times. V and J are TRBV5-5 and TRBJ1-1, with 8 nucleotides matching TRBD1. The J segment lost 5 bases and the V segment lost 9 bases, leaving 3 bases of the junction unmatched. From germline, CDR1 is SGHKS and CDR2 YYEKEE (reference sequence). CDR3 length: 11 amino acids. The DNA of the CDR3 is TGTGCCACGAGACAGGGGACTGAAGCTTTCTTT. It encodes CATRQGTEAFF.

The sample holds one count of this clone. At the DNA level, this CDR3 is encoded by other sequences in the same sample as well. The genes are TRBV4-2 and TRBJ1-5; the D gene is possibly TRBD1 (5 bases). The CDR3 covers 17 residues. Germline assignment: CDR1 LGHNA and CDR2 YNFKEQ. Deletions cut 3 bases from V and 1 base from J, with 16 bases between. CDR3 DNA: TGTGCCAGCAGCCAGGATAGGGGAGGACTGAGCAATCAGCCCCAGCATTTT. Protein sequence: CASSQDRGGLSNQPQHF.

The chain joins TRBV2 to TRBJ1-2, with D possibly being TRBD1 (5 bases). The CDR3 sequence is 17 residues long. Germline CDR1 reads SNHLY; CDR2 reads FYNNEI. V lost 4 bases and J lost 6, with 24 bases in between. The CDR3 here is CASSVSREGSGDDGYTF. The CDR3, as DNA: TGTGCCAGCAGTGTAAGCAGGGAGGGTAGTGGCGATGATGGCTACACCTTC.

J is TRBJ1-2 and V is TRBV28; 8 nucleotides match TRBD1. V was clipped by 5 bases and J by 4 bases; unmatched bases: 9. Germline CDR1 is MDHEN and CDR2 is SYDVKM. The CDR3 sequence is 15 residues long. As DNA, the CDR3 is TGTGCCAGCAGTATCACAGGGGGTCGCGGCTATGGCTACACCTTC. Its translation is CASSITGGRGYGYTF.

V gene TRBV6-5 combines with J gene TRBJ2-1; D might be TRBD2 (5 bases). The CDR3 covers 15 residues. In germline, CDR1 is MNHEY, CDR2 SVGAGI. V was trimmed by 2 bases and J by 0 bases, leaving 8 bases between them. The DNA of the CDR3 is TGTGCCAGCAGTTACAGCGGCCTCTCCTACAATGAGCAGTTCTTC. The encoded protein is CASSYSGLSYNEQFF.

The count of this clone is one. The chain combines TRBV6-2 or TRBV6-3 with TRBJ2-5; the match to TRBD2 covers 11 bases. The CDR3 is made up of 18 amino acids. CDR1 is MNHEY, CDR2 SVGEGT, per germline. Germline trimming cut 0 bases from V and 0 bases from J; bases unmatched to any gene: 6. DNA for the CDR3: TGTGCCAGCAGTTACTCGTCTAGCGGGGGGTTGTACCAAGAGACCCAGTACTTC. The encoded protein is CASSYSSSGGLYQETQYF.

In nucleotides, the CDR3 is TGTGCCAGCAGTTCGACTAGCGCGAACACCGGGGAGCTGTTTTTT. Translation gives CASSSTSANTGELFF. V is TRBV19 and J is TRBJ2-2, with TRBD2 matching 8 bases. Germline CDR1 and CDR2: LNHDA and SQIVND (reference sequence). The V gene end was trimmed by 9 bases and the J gene end by 0 bases; junction bases not matched to a gene: 6. The CDR3 is made up of 15 amino acids.

CDR3 sequence reads: CASSLAGDVDEQFF. As DNA, the CDR3 is TGTGCCAGCAGTCTAGCGGGAGACGTTGATGAGCAGTTCTTC. The chain couples TRBV11-3 to TRBJ2-1, with TRBD2 matching 10 bases. With 6 bases clipped from V and 8 bases from J, the junction kept 7 bases outside the gene matches. This CDR3 has 14 amino acids. Germline V gene data show CDR1 as SGHNT and CDR2 as YENEEA.

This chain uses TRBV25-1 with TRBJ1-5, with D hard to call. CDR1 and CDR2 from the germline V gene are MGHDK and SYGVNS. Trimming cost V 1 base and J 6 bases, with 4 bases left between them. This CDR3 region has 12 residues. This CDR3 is CASSESGQPQHF. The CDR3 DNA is TGTGCCAGCAGTGAATCTGGTCAGCCCCAGCATTTT.

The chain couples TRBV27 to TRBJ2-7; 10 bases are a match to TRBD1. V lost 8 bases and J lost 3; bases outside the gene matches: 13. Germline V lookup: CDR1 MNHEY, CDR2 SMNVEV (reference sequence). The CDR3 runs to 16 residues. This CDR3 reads CASQTGGAVLVYEQYF. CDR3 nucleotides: TGTGCCAGCCAGACAGGGGGCGCAGTGTTAGTCTACGAGCAGTACTTC.

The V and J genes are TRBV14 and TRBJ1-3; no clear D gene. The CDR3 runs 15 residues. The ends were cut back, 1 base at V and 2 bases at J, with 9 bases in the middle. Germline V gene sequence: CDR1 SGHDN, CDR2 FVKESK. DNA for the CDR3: TGTGCCAGCAGCCAAGTTTTGGGTGCTGGAAACACCATATATTTT. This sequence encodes CASSQVLGAGNTIYF.

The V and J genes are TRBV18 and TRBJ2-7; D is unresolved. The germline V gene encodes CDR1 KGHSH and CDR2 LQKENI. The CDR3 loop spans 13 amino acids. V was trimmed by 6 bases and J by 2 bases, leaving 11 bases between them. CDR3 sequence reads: CASSREATYEQYF. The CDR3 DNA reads TGTGCCAGCTCTCGAGAAGCGACCTACGAGCAGTACTTC.

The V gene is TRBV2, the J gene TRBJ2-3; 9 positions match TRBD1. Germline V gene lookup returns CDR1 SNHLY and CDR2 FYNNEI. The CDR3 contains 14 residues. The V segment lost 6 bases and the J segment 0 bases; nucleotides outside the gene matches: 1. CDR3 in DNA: TGTGCCAGCAGAGGGACAGGGAGCACAGATACGCAGTATTTT. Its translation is CASRGTGSTDTQYF.

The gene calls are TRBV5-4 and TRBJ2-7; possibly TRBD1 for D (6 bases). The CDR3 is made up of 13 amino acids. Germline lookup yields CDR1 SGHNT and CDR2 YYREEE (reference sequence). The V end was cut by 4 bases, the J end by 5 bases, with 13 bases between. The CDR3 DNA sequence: TGTGCCAGCAGCCACAGGACAGTCCACGAGCAGTACTTC. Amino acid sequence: CASSHRTVHEQYF.

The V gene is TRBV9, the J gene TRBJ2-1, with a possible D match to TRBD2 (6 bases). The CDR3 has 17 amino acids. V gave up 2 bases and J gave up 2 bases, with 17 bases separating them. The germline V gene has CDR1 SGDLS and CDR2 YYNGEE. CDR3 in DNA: TGTGCCAGCAGCGTGAGCCCTCGGCGGGGACCCTACAATGAGCAGTTCTTC. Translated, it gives CASSVSPRRGPYNEQFF. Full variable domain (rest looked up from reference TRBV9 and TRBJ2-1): DSGVTQTPKHLITATGQRVTLRCSPRSGDLSVYWYQQSLDQGLQFLIQYYNGEERAKGNILERFSAQQFPDLHSELNLSSLELGDSALYFCASSVSPRRGPYNEQFFGPGTRLTVL.

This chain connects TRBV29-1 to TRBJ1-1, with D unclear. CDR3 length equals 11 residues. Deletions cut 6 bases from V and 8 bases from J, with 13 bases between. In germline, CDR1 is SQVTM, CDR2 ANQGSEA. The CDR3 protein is CSVLGPTEAFF. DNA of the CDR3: TGCAGCGTCCTGGGCCCAACAGAAGCTTTCTTT.

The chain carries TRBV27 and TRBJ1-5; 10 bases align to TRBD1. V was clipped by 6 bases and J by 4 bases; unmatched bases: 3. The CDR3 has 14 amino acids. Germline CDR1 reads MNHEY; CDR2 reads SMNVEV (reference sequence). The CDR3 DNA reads TGTGCCAGCAGGAGGACAGGGGGTAATCAGCCCCAGCATTTT. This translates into CASRRTGGNQPQHF.

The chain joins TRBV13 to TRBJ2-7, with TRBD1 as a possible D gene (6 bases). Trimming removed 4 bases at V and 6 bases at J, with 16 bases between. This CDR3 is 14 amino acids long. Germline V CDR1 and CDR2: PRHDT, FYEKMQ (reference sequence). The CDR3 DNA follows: TGTGCCAGCAGCTCCACAGGGCTCCGGACCGAGCAGTACTTC. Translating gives CASSSTGLRTEQYF.

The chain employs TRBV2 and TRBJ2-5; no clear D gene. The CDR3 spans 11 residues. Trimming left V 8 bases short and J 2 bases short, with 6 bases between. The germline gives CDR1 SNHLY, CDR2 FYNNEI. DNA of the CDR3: TGTGCCAGCCTGTATCAAGAGACCCAGTACTTC. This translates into CASLYQETQYF.

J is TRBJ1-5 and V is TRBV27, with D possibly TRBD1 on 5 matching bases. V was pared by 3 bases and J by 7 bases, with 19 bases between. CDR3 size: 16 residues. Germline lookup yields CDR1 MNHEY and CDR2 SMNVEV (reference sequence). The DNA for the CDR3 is TGTGCCAGCAGTTTCCGCAAGGCCCAGGGCGGCCAGCCCCAGCATTTT. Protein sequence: CASSFRKAQGGQPQHF.

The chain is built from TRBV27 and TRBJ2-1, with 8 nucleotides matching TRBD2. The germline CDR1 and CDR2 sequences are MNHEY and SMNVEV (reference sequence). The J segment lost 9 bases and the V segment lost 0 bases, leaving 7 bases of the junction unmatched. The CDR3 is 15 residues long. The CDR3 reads CASSLSNREGSEQFF. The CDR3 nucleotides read TGTGCCAGCAGTTTATCGAACCGGGAGGGGAGTGAGCAGTTCTTC.

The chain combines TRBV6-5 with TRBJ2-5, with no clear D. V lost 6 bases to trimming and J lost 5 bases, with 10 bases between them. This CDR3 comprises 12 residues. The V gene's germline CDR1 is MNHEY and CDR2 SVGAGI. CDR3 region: CASSLNMETQYF. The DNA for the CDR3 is TGTGCCAGCAGCCTGAACATGGAGACCCAGTACTTC.

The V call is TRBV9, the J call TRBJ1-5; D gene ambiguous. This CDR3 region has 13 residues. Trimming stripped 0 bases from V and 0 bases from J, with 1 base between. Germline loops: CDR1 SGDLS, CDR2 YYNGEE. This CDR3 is CASSVGSNQPQHF. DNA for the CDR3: TGTGCCAGCAGCGTAGGTAGCAATCAGCCCCAGCATTTT.

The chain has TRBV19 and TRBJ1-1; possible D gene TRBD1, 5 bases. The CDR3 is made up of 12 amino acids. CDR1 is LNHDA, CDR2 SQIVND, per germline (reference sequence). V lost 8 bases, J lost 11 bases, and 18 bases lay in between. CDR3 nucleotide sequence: TGTGCCAGTGTAAAAAGTGCAGGGCTCGCTTTCTTT. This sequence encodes CASVKSAGLAFF. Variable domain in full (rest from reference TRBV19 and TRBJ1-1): DGGITQSPKYLFRKEGQNVTLSCEQNLNHDAMYWYRQDPGQGLRLIYYSQIVNDFQKGDIAEGYSVSREKKESFPLTVTSAQKNPTAFYLCASVKSAGLAFFGQGTRLTVV.

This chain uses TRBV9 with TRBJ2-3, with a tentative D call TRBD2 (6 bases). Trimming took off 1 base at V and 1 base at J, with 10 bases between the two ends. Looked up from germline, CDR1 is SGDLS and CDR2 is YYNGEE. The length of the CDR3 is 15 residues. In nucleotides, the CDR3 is TGTGCCAGCAGCGTAATGGGGGGAGGCACAGATACGCAGTATTTT. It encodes CASSVMGGGTDTQYF.